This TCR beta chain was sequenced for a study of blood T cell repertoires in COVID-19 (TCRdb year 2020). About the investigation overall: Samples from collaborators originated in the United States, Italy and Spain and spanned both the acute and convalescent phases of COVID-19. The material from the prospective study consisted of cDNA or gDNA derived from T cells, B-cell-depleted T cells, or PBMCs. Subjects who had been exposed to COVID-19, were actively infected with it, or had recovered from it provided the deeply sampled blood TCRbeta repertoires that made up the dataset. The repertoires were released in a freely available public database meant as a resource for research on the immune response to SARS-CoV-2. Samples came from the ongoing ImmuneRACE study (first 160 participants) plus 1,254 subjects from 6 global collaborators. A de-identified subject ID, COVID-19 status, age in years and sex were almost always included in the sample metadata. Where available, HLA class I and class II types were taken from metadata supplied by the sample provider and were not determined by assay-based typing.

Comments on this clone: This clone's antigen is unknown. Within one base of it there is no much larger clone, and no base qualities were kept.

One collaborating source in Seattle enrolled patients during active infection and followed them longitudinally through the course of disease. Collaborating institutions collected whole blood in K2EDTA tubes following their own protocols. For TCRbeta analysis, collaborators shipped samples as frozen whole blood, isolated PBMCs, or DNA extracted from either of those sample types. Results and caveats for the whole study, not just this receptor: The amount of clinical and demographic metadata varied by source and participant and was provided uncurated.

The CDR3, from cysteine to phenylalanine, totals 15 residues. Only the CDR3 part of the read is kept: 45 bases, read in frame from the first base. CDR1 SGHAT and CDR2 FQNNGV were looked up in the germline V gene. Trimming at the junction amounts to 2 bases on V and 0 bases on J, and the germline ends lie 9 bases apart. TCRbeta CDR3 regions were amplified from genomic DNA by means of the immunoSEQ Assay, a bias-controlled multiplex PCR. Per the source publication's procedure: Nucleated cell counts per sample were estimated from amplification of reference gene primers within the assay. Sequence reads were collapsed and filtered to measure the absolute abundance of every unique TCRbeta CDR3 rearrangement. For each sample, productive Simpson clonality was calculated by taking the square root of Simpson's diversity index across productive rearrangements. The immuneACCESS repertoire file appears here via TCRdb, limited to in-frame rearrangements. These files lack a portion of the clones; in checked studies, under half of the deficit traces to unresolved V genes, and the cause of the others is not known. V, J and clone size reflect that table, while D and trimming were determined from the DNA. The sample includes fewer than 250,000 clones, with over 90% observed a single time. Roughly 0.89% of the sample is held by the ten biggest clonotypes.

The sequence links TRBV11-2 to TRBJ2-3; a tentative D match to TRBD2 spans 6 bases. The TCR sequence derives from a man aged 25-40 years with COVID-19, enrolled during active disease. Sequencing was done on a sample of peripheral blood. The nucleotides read TGTGCCAGCAGCTTAATCCGGGGGAGCACAGATACGCAGTATTTT. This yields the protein CASSLIRGSTDTQYF. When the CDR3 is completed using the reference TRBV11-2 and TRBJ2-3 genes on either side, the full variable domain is EAGVAQSPRYKIIEKRQSVAFWCNPISGHATLYWYQQILGQGPKLLIQFQNNGVVDDSQLPKDRFSAERLKGVDSTLKIQPAKLEDSAVYLCASSLIRGSTDTQYFGPGTRLTVL.